Below are 19 T cell receptor beta chains sequenced from a single sample in a study of T cell responses to AZD1222 COVID-19 vaccine. Produced via immunoSEQ multiplex PCR; TCRdb's table is partial and in-frame only. The sample yields nearly 110,000 clones, roughly 87% seen once. Sequences were derived from peripheral blood, sampled 28 days after the second AZD1222 dose. The source is an adult who received the AZD1222 COVID-19 vaccine.

The chain has TRBV4-3 and TRBJ1-5, with no clear D. The CDR3 consists of 13 residues. CDR1 and CDR2 (germline): LGHNA, YSLEER. V was trimmed by 0 bases and J by 11 bases, leaving 11 bases between them. The CDR3 spells CASSQDLEGSQHF. The CDR3 nucleotides read TGCGCCAGCAGCCAAGACTTAGAGGGCTCCCAGCATTTT.

The genes are TRBV5-5 and TRBJ1-2; a possible D gene is TRBD1 (5 bases). Deletions cut 0 bases from V and 6 bases from J, with 9 bases between. The V gene's germline CDR1 is SGHKS and CDR2 YYEKEE (reference sequence). This CDR3 has 13 amino acids. For the CDR3, the DNA is TGTGCCAGCAGCTTGGTGACAGCAGATGGCTACACCTTC. Translating gives CASSLVTADGYTF.

V gene TRBV4-1 combines with J gene TRBJ1-5; TRBD1 matches at 9 bases. Germline V lookup: CDR1 MGHRA, CDR2 YSYEKL. The CDR3 runs to 15 residues. J lost 4 bases, V lost 3 bases, and 4 bases had no gene match. CDR3 sequence (DNA): TGCGCCAGCAGCCAGGGACAGGGAGGGAATCAGCCCCAGCATTTT. Translated, it gives CASSQGQGGNQPQHF.

This chain links TRBV7-8 with TRBJ1-5; maybe TRBD1 (6 bases). The CDR3 spans 14 residues. Between the trimmed V and J ends, which lost 1 base and 11 bases, there was a span of 15 bases. Germline-derived CDR1 and CDR2 are SGHVS and FQNEAQ. CDR3 sequence reads: CASSLGEGGSAQHF. Here the CDR3 DNA reads TGTGCCAGCAGCTTAGGGGAGGGGGGATCGGCCCAGCATTTT.

This chain connects TRBV3-1 (or the pseudogene TRBV3-2) to TRBJ2-3; no clear D gene. CDR1 and CDR2 (germline): LGHDT, YNNKEL (reference sequence). Trimming pared 6 bases from V and 3 bases from J, leaving 4 bases between. The CDR3 consists of 11 residues. CDR3: CASSKTDTQYF. DNA for the CDR3: TGTGCCAGCAGTAAAACAGATACGCAGTATTTT.

This chain joins TRBV4-2 and TRBJ2-3; weak D call: TRBD2 (6 bases). The germline V gene encodes CDR1 LGHNA and CDR2 YNFKEQ. The V end lost 0 bases, the J end lost 9 bases, and 19 bases lay between the germline ends. The CDR3 totals 16 residues. The CDR3 coding sequence is TGTGCCAGCAGCCAAGATAGCGCCGGGGGTGCTGGCACGCAGTATTTT. Residues: CASSQDSAGGAGTQYF.

The rearrangement links TRBV6-5 to TRBJ2-5, with unresolved D. Per germline, CDR1 MNHEY and CDR2 SVGAGI. V dropped 5 bases and J dropped 7 bases, with 11 bases sitting between them. CDR3 length: 12 residues. The CDR3 sequence is CASSQPSMTQYF. DNA for the CDR3: TGTGCCAGCAGTCAGCCCTCAATGACCCAGTACTTC.

The rearrangement links TRBV2 to TRBJ1-5; unclear D gene. Germline V gives CDR1 SNHLY, CDR2 FYNNEI. The germline V and J ends were trimmed by 4 bases and 3 bases, with 4 bases remaining between them. The CDR3 runs to 12 residues. The CDR3 DNA reads TGTGCCAGCAGTGGGGTCAATCAGCCCCAGCATTTT. Its translation is CASSGVNQPQHF.

The chain links TRBV5-1 to TRBJ1-1; 7 bases align to TRBD1. J lost 6 bases, V lost 3 bases, and 14 bases had no gene match. The CDR3 totals 16 residues. The germline gives CDR1 SGHRS, CDR2 YFSETQ. The CDR3 nucleotides read TGCGCCAGCAGCTCTTACCAGACAGGGTCCTTGGCTGAAGCTTTCTTT. Translating it yields CASSSYQTGSLAEAFF.

The chain recombines TRBV6-2 or TRBV6-3 with TRBJ1-2, with TRBD1 matching over 8 bases. Germline V CDR1 and CDR2: MNHEY, SVGEGT. V shed 5 bases and J 3 bases; nucleotides not matched to a gene: 2. The CDR3 runs 13 residues. CDR3 loop: CASSQGQDYGYTF. CDR3 nucleotide sequence: TGTGCCAGCAGTCAGGGACAGGACTATGGCTACACCTTC.

This chain connects TRBV12-3 or TRBV12-4 to TRBJ2-7; TRBD1 agrees at 8 bases. CDR3 length: 12 amino acids. J was trimmed by 2 bases and V by 7 bases; bases with no gene match: 1. The CDR3 region is CASTDRAYEQYF. DNA for the CDR3: TGTGCCAGCACGGACAGGGCCTACGAGCAGTACTTC.

The CDR3 reads CASSQVPYEQYF. The CDR3 region has the DNA TGTGCCAGCAGCCAAGTCCCCTACGAGCAGTACTTC. V usage is TRBV3-1 (or the pseudogene TRBV3-2) and J usage is TRBJ2-7; D call uncertain. The CDR3 sequence is 12 residues long. From germline, CDR1 is LGHDT and CDR2 YNNKEL (reference sequence). The V gene lost 1 base and the J gene lost 2 bases, with 3 bases spanning the gap.

The chain joins TRBV2 to TRBJ2-3, with a weak D call TRBD1 (5 bases). Trimming took 7 bases from V and 2 from J, leaving 19 bases between them. From germline, CDR1 is SNHLY and CDR2 FYNNEI. The CDR3 totals 16 residues. The CDR3 sequence: CASTLDIWSFTDTQYF. CDR3 nucleotides: TGTGCCAGCACTCTGGACATCTGGTCCTTCACAGATACGCAGTATTTT. Filled out from reference TRBV2 and TRBJ2-3, the complete variable domain reads EPEVTQTPSHQVTQMGQEVILRCVPISNHLYFYWYRQILGQKVEFLVSFYNNEISEKSEIFDDQFSVERPDGSNFTLKIRSTKLEDSAMYFCASTLDIWSFTDTQYFGPGTRLTVL.

This chain joins TRBV23-1 and TRBJ1-2; a possible D gene is TRBD1 (6 bases). TRBV23-1 is an open reading frame, and its role is uncertain. Between the trimmed V and J ends, which lost 6 bases and 7 bases, there was a span of 12 bases. The CDR3 consists of 12 residues. The CDR3 protein is CASSRRTVGYTF. The CDR3 nucleotides read TGCGCCAGCAGCCGAAGGACAGTTGGCTACACCTTC.

The genes are TRBV19 and TRBJ2-3, with D unresolved. CDR1 is LNHDA and CDR2 is SQIVND in the germline V gene (reference sequence). The CDR3 covers 13 residues. Trimming stripped 11 bases from V and 2 bases from J, with 14 bases between. CDR3 sequence (DNA): TGTGCCGTATGCGACATTATCACAGATACGCAGTATTTT. Its protein product is CAVCDIITDTQYF.

This sequence joins TRBV6-4 and TRBJ2-2; D is perhaps TRBD1 (5 bases). CDR1 is MRHNA and CDR2 is SNTAGT in the germline V gene. This CDR3 has 14 residues. V was clipped by 6 bases and J by 0 bases, with 8 bases between them. The CDR3 nucleotides read TGTGCCAGCAGGGAGACAGCGAACACCGGGGAGCTGTTTTTT. Encoded protein: CASRETANTGELFF.

This chain joins TRBV7-3 and TRBJ1-1; unclear D gene. The CDR3 runs to 13 residues. Per the germline V gene, CDR1 is SGHTA and CDR2 is FQGTGA. V was pared by 4 bases and J by 1 base, with 7 bases between. CDR3 residues: CASSYTENTEAFF. The DNA of the CDR3 is TGTGCCAGCAGCTACACAGAGAACACTGAAGCTTTCTTT.

This clone has a handful of counts. The chain employs TRBV5-1 and TRBJ1-6, with 7 bases lining up with TRBD1. The germline gives CDR1 SGHRS, CDR2 YFSETQ. The junction had 3 bases not matched to a gene; V was cut back by 3 bases and J by 3 bases. The CDR3 extends over 15 amino acids. This CDR3 reads CASSSRQGYNSPLHF. The CDR3 DNA reads TGCGCCAGCAGCTCGAGACAGGGCTATAATTCACCCCTCCACTTT. Variable domain in full (rest from reference TRBV5-1 and TRBJ1-6): KAGVTQTPRYLIKTRGQQVTLSCSPISGHRSVSWYQQTPGQGLQFLFEYFSETQRNKGNFPGRFSGRQFSNSRSEMNVSTLELGDSALYLCASSSRQGYNSPLHFGNGTRLTVT.

This rearrangement joins TRBV7-2 to TRBJ1-2; possible D gene TRBD1, 6 bases. This CDR3 contains 14 residues. Germline CDR1 SGHTA, CDR2 FQGNSA. The V end was cut by 1 base, the J end by 5 bases, with 11 bases between. Here the CDR3 DNA reads TGTGCCAGCAGCTTAGGGACAGCCGATTATGGCTACACCTTC. Protein product: CASSLGTADYGYTF.